These T cell receptor beta chains were read from a single sample in a study of blood T cell repertoires in COVID-19. Clones were sequenced by immunoSEQ multiplex PCR, and TCRdb holds only the in-frame ones, with some missing. The table shows about 400,000 clones, with about 90% occurring only once. What was sequenced was PBMCs or T cells enriched from blood (not recorded which). The receptors shown here come from a young woman who had recovered from COVID-19. Both conserved end residues are part of each CDR3. Each record gives: V gene, J gene, D gene, clone size, CDR3 DNA, CDR3 protein. D genes are given only for firm matches. For some rows the clone size is stated as once, few or many, or as a class when expanded; others skip it.

TRBV6-5	TRBJ2-7	.	.	TGTGCCAGCAGTCGCGGGACAGCCAACTACGAGCAGTACTTC	CASSRGTANYEQYF
TRBV19	TRBJ1-5	TRBD1	.	TGTGCCAGTACTGAGGGACAGACAAATCAGCCCCAGCATTTT	CASTEGQTNQPQHF
TRBV2	TRBJ1-1	.	.	TGTGCCAGCAGTGATAGGGGGTCCTTATCTGAAGCTTTCTTT	CASSDRGSLSEAFF
TRBV7-9	TRBJ1-1	.	.	TGTGCCAGCAGCGCCCGGACAGAGAACACTGAAGCTTTCTTT	CASSARTENTEAFF
TRBV9	TRBJ1-1	.	.	TGTGCCAGCAGCGTTTTCTCCGGGACACCGAACACTGAAGCTTTCTTT	CASSVFSGTPNTEAFF
TRBV7-9	TRBJ2-7	TRBD1	once	TGTGCCAGCAGCCCCCATCACGCGGACAGGGGTTTCAACGAGCAGTACTTC	CASSPHHADRGFNEQYF
TRBV11-2	TRBJ2-3	.	.	TGTGCCAGCAGCTATAGACTCTGGGGCAGCACAGATACGCAGTATTTT	CASSYRLWGSTDTQYF
TRBV27	TRBJ2-3	TRBD1	.	TGTGCCAGCACCGTTGTGCCCCCGACAGGGGTGGGCACAGATACGCAGTATTTT	CASTVVPPTGVGTDTQYF
TRBV2	TRBJ2-5	.	few	TGTGCCAGCAGGGCAGGGGTAGAGGGAGAGACCCAGTACTTC	CASRAGVEGETQYF
TRBV30	TRBJ1-5	.	few	TGTGCCTGGAGTCGCCAACTCAATCAGCCCCAGCATTTT	CAWSRQLNQPQHF
TRBV19	TRBJ1-6	TRBD1	few	TGTGCCAGTAGTAACGACAGGGTTTCCTCACCCCTCCACTTT	CASSNDRVSSPLHF
TRBV14	TRBJ1-6	.	.	TGTGCCAGCAGCCAAGGACAGGCCGGTAATTCACCCCTCCACTTT	CASSQGQAGNSPLHF
TRBV5-4	TRBJ1-1	.	.	TGTGCCAGCAGCTTGGAGAGGGCAGGCACTGAAGCTTTCTTT	CASSLERAGTEAFF
TRBV9	TRBJ2-2	.	.	TGTGCCAGCAGCGGTAGGGGGGAGGGGCCGTTTTTT	CASSGRGEGPFF
TRBV11-3	TRBJ1-1	.	.	TGTGCCAGCAGCTTAACGGTGAACACTGAAGCTTTCTTT	CASSLTVNTEAFF
TRBV28	TRBJ2-5	TRBD2	.	TGTGCCAGCAGTTTCCGGGTCGGAAAGACTAGCGGGGGGGAGACCCAGTACTTC	CASSFRVGKTSGGETQYF
TRBV11-2	TRBJ1-4	.	many	TGTGCCAGCAGCTTCACAGGGATTTCTAATGAAAAACTGTTTTTT	CASSFTGISNEKLFF
TRBV28	TRBJ2-7	.	.	TGTGCCAGCAGTTTCTACAGGGCCTCCTACGAGCAGTACTTC	CASSFYRASYEQYF
TRBV30	TRBJ1-1	.	.	TGTGCCTGGAGTGTTGGCAGGAAGACTGAAGCTTTCTTT	CAWSVGRKTEAFF
TRBV4-1	TRBJ1-5	.	.	TGCGCCAGCAGCCAAGACAGGGGACAAAGCAATCAGCCCCAGCATTTT	CASSQDRGQSNQPQHF
TRBV19	TRBJ2-5	TRBD1	.	TGTGCCAGTAGTGTGGACAGGGTGGGGACCCAGTACTTC	CASSVDRVGTQYF
TRBV6-5	TRBJ1-4	.	.	TGTGCCAGCAGGCCCCCAGAAGCAACTAATGAAAAACTGTTTTTT	CASRPPEATNEKLFF
TRBV5-1	TRBJ2-5	.	.	TGCGCCAGCAGCTTACGGGGGTTGGGAGAGACCCAGTACTTC	CASSLRGLGETQYF
TRBV18	TRBJ1-1	.	few	TGTGCCAGCTCACCACCCATTCCCCACCACCTAATCATAATGAACACTGAAGCTTTCTTT	CASSPPIPHHLIIMNTEAFF
TRBV7-9	TRBJ1-1	.	.	TGTGCCAGCAGCCGTATGCTAGCGGGGGCAACTGAAGCTTTCTTT	CASSRMLAGATEAFF
TRBV24-1	TRBJ1-2	TRBD1	.	TGTGCCACGTCAGTCTCGGGACAGAGCTATGGCTACACCTTC	CATSVSGQSYGYTF
TRBV7-2	TRBJ1-6	.	.	TGTGCCAGCAGCTTGGAGGGTCCGTGGAATTCACCCCTCCACTTT	CASSLEGPWNSPLHF
TRBV27	TRBJ2-7	.	.	TGTGCCAGCAGTTCACCCGCGACAGGAAACTACGAGCAGTACTTC	CASSSPATGNYEQYF
TRBV18	TRBJ1-4	.	.	TGTGCCAGCTCACCACAAACAGGGATTCAGGAACTGTTTTTT	CASSPQTGIQELFF
TRBV19	TRBJ2-5	.	once	TGTGCCAGTAGTAGAAGGGGGGGCCCCCAGTACTTC	CASSRRGGPQYF
TRBV5-4	TRBJ2-1	TRBD2	.	TGTGCCAGCAGCTTGCCGGGACTAGAATCTGATGAGCAGTTCTTC	CASSLPGLESDEQFF
TRBV12-3/TRBV12-4	TRBJ1-5	.	once	TGTGCCAGCAGCCCCGTCGGGAGTCAGCCCCAGCATTTT	CASSPVGSQPQHF
TRBV9	TRBJ1-2	TRBD1	.	TGTGCCAGCAGCTCCCAGCTCGGGGACAGGTATGGCTACACCTTC	CASSSQLGDRYGYTF
TRBV5-1	TRBJ1-4	.	.	TGCGCCAGCAGCTCCCGAGTTTCCACGACAGGACAAGTCTTCCTTAATGAAAAACTGTTTTTT	CASSSRVSTTGQVFLNEKLFF
TRBV11-3	TRBJ2-1	TRBD2	.	TGTGCCAGCAGCATGAGCGGGGGGCGCGGAAATGAGCAGTTCTTC	CASSMSGGRGNEQFF
TRBV15	TRBJ2-2	.	once	TGTGCCACCAGCAGAGATGCGCCCGGGATATCCGGGGAGCTGTTTTTT	CATSRDAPGISGELFF
TRBV10-1	TRBJ1-1	.	.	TGCGCCAGCAGAGAAACGGGTCGAAACACTGAAGCTTTCTTT	CASRETGRNTEAFF
TRBV11-3	TRBJ2-3	.	once	TGTGCCAGCAGCTTAGAGGGGGGAAGGACGCAGTATTTT	CASSLEGGRTQYF
TRBV18	TRBJ2-1	TRBD1	few	TGTGCCAGCTCAGCACAGGGGAACTCCTACAATGAGCAGTTCTTC	CASSAQGNSYNEQFF
TRBV3-1/TRBV3-2	TRBJ1-1	.	few	TGTGCCAGCAGCCAAAATAACCGGGGGACGAACACTGAAGCTTTCTTT	CASSQNNRGTNTEAFF
TRBV28	TRBJ1-4	TRBD1	.	TGTGCCAGCAGTTCCCGGGACAGTGAAAAACTGTTTTTT	CASSSRDSEKLFF
TRBV19	TRBJ1-6	.	few	TGTGCCAGTAGTATAATAGGGGTTGGTTCACCCCTCCACTTT	CASSIIGVGSPLHF
TRBV11-2	TRBJ2-4	TRBD2	once	TGTGCCAGCAGCTCCACCGGGGGGTTCGGAAACATTCAGTACTTC	CASSSTGGFGNIQYF
TRBV12-1	TRBJ1-6	.	.	TGTGCCAGCAGCCCCCGGACAGAAGAACGATCACCCCTCCACTTT	CASSPRTEERSPLHF
TRBV29-1	TRBJ2-3	TRBD2	.	TGCAGCGCCACCCCCGGGACTAGCCAAGATACGCAGTATTTT	CSATPGTSQDTQYF
TRBV7-2	TRBJ1-1	TRBD1	.	TGTGCCAGCAGCCCGATCCGGGACAGAGGGGTTGAAGCTTTCTTT	CASSPIRDRGVEAFF
TRBV20-1	TRBJ2-5	.	.	TGCAGTGCCGACCAAGAGACCCAGTACTTC	CSADQETQYF
TRBV24-1	TRBJ2-3	TRBD2	once	TGTGCCACGACCAGCGGGGAGGGCCATACGCAGTATTTT	CATTSGEGHTQYF
TRBV7-9	TRBJ2-1	.	.	TGTGCCAGCAGCCCCTCGAGCGGTCGGGGGCAGTTCTTC	CASSPSSGRGQFF
TRBV28	TRBJ1-6	.	.	TGTGCCAGCGGAAAGACAGACCACTATTCACCCCTCCACTTT	CASGKTDHYSPLHF
TRBV11-2	TRBJ2-5	TRBD1	.	TGTGCCAGCAGCTTAGACCCGGGACAGCAAGAGACCCAGTACTTC	CASSLDPGQQETQYF
TRBV9	TRBJ2-1	TRBD2	.	TGTGCCAGCAGCGCTCCTACCGCGGGGGGGCCTGTTGAGCAGTTCTTC	CASSAPTAGGPVEQFF
TRBV9	TRBJ2-2	.	.	TGTGCCAGCAGCGTAGGCGGTGGAACCGGGGAGCTGTTTTTT	CASSVGGGTGELFF
TRBV19	TRBJ2-7	.	.	TGTGCCAGTAGTATAGCCCGGGCCTACGAGCAGTACTTC	CASSIARAYEQYF
TRBV18	TRBJ2-7	.	once	TGTGCCAGCTCACCGGGCGGAGGGAGCTCCTACGAGCAGTACTTC	CASSPGGGSSYEQYF
TRBV6-5	TRBJ1-6	.	.	TGTGCCAGCAGCTTTCGCAGCTATAATTCACCCCTCCACTTT	CASSFRSYNSPLHF
TRBV5-1	TRBJ1-1	TRBD1	.	TGCGCCAGCAGCGCAGGGGGTTGGGATACAAACACTGAAGCTTTCTTT	CASSAGGWDTNTEAFF
TRBV2	TRBJ2-1	TRBD2	.	TGTGCCAGCAGTCCTACTAGCGGGGGGCCCACCGAGCAGTTCTTC	CASSPTSGGPTEQFF
TRBV30	TRBJ2-3	.	.	TGTGCCTGGAGTGTGAGTAGTATAGATACGCAGTATTTT	CAWSVSSIDTQYF